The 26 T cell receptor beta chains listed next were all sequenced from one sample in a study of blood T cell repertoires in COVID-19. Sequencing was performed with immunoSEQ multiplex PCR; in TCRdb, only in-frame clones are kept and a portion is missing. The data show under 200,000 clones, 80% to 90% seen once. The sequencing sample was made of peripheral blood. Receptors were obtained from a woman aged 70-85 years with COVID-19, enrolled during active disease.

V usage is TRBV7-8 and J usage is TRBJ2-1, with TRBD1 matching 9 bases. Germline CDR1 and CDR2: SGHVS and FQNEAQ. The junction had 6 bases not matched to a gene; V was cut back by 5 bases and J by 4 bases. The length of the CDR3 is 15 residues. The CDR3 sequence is CASSDRTGVYNEQFF. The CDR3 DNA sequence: TGTGCCAGCAGCGACAGGACAGGGGTGTACAATGAGCAGTTCTTC.

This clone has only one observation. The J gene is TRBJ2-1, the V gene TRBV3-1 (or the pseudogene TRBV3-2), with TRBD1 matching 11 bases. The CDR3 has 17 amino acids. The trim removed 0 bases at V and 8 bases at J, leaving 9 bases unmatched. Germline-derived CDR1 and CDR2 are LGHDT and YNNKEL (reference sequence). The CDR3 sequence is CASSQDPRDRGFYEQFF. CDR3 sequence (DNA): TGTGCCAGCAGCCAAGATCCCCGGGACAGGGGGTTCTATGAGCAGTTCTTC.

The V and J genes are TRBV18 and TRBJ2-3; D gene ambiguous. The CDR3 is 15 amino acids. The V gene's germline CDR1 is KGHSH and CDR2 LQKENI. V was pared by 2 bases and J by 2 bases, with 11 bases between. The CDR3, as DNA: TGTGCCAGCTCACCAGGAGTTCGAAACACAGATACGCAGTATTTT. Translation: CASSPGVRNTDTQYF.

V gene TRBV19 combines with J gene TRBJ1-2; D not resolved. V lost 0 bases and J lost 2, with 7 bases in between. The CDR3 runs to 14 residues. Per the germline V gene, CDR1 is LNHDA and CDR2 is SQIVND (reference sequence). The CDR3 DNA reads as TGTGCCAGTAGTATAGAAGGCAGGAACTATGGCTACACCTTC. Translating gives CASSIEGRNYGYTF.

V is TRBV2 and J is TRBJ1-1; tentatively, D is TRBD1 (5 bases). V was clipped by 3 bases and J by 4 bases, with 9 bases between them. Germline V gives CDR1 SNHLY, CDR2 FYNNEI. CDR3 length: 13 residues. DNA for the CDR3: TGTGCCAGCAGTGACAGGGTTAGCACTGAAGCTTTCTTT. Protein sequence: CASSDRVSTEAFF.

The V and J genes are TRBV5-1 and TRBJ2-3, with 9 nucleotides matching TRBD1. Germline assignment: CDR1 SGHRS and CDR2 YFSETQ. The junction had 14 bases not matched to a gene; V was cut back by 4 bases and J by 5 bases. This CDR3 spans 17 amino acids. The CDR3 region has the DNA TGCGCCAGCAGCCGTGTGGTAGGGGGACAGGGATTAGATACGCAGTATTTT. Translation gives CASSRVVGGQGLDTQYF.

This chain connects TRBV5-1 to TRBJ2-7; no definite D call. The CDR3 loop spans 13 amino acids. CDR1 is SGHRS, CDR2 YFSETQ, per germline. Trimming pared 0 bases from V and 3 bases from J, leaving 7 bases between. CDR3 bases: TGCGCCAGCAGCTTGGACAGTTACTACGAGCAGTACTTC. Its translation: CASSLDSYYEQYF.

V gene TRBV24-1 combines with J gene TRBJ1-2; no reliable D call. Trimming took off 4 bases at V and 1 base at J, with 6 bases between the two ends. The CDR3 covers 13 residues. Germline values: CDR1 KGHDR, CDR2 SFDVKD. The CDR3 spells CATSERVNYGYTF. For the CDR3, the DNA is TGTGCCACCAGTGAGCGGGTTAACTATGGCTACACCTTC.

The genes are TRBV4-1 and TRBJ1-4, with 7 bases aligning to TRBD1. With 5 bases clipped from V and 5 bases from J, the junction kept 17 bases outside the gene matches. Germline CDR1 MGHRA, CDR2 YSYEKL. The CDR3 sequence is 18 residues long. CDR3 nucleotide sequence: TGCGCCAGCAGCGAAAAATCCCGACCGGGACAGAAGAATGAAAAACTGTTTTTT. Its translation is CASSEKSRPGQKNEKLFF.

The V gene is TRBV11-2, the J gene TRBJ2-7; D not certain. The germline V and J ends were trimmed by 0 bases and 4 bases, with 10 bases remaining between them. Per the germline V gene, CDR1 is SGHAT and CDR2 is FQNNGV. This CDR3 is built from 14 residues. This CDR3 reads CASSLDPQHYEQYF. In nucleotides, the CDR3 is TGTGCCAGCAGCTTAGATCCTCAACATTACGAGCAGTACTTC.

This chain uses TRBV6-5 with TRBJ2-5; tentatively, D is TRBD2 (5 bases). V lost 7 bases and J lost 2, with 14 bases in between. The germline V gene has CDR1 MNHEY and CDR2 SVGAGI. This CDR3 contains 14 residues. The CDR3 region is CASTPGSGQETQYF. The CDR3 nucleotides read TGTGCCAGCACCCCGGGGAGCGGTCAAGAGACCCAGTACTTC.

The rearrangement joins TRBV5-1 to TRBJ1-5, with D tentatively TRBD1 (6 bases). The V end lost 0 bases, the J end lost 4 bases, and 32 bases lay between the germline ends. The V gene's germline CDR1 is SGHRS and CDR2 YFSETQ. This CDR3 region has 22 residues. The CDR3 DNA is TGCGCCAGCAGCTTGGCCGGGGGGCTTAGGAGGTCCGGGGCAAGAGGGAATCAGCCCCAGCATTTT. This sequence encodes CASSLAGGLRRSGARGNQPQHF.

CDR3 nucleotide sequence: TGTGCCAGCAGCTTGGAGGTTAGCGTAGATACGCAGTATTTT. Protein sequence: CASSLEVSVDTQYF. V and J are TRBV5-4 and TRBJ2-3; a weak D match, TRBD2 (5 bases). The CDR3 is made up of 14 amino acids. Germline lookup yields CDR1 SGHNT and CDR2 YYREEE (reference sequence). The V end was cut by 0 bases, the J end by 5 bases, with 10 bases between.

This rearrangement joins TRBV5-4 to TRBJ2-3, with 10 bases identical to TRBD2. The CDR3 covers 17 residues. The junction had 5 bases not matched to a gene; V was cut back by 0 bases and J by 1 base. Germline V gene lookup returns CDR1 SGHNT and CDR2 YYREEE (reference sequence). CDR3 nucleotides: TGTGCCAGCAGCTTGGGCGCCCTAGCGGGGGGCACAGATACGCAGTATTTT. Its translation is CASSLGALAGGTDTQYF.

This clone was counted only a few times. DNA for the CDR3: TGCAGCGTTGAAGATCGACAGGGGTTGTTTGGAAACACCATATATTTT. This translates into CSVEDRQGLFGNTIYF. This chain joins TRBV29-1 and TRBJ1-3; TRBD1 aligns across 8 bases. Looked up from germline, CDR1 is SQVTM and CDR2 is ANQGSEA. Trimming took 0 bases from V and 3 from J; bases not matched to a gene: 7. CDR3 size: 16 residues. The full variable domain, rest sourced from reference TRBV29-1 and TRBJ1-3, is SAVISQKPSRDICQRGTSLTIQCQVDSQVTMMFWYRQQPGQSLTLIATANQGSEATYESGFVIDKFPISRPNLTFSTLTVSNMSPEDSSIYLCSVEDRQGLFGNTIYFGEGSWLTVV.

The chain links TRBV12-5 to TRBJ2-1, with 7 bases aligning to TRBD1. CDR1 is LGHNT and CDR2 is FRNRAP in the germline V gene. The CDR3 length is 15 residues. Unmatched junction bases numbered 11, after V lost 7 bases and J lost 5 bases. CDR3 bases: TGTGCTAGTGCCGGACCGGGACAGCGAAACAATGAGCAGTTCTTC. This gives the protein CASAGPGQRNNEQFF.

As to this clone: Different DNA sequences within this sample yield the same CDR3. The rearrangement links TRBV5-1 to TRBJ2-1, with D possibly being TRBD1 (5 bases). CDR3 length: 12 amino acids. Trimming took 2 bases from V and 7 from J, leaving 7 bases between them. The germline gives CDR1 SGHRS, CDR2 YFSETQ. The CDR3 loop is CASSLGANEQFF. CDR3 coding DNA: TGCGCCAGCAGCTTAGGGGCTAATGAGCAGTTCTTC.

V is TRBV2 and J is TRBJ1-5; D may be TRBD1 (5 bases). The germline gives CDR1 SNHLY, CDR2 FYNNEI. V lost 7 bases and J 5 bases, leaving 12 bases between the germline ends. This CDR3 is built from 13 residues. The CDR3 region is CASTNRRDQPQHF. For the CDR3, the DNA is TGTGCCAGCACTAACCGCAGGGATCAGCCCCAGCATTTT.

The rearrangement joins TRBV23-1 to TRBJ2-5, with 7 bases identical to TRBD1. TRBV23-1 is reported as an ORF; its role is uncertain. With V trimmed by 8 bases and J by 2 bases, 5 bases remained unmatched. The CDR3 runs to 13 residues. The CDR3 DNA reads TGCGCCAGCTTCGGACAGGAACAAGAGACCCAGTACTTC. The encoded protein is CASFGQEQETQYF.

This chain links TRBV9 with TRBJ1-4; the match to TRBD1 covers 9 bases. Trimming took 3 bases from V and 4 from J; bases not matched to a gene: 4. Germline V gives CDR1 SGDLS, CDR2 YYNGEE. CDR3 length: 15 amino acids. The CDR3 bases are TGTGCCAGCAGCGCAGGGACAGGGAGTAATGAAAAACTGTTTTTT. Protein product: CASSAGTGSNEKLFF.

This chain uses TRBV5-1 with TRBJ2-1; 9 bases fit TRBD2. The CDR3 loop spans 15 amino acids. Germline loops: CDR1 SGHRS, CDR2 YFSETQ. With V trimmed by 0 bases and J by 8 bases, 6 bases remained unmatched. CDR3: CASSLDRGGADEQFF. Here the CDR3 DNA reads TGCGCCAGCAGCTTGGACCGCGGGGGGGCCGATGAGCAGTTCTTC.

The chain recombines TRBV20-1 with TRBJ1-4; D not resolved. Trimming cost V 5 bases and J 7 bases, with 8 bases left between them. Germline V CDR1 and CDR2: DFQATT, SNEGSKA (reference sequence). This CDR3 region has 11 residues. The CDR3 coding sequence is TGCAGTGCTTCAAGCCTTGAAAAACTGTTTTTT. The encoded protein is CSASSLEKLFF.

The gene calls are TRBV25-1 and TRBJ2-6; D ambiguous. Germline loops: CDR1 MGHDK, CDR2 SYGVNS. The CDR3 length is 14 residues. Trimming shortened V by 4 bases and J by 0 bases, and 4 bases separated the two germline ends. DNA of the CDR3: TGTGCCAGCAGTGCGTCCTCTGGGGCCAACGTCCTGACTTTC. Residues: CASSASSGANVLTF. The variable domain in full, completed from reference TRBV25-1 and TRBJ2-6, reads EADIYQTPRYLVIGTGKKITLECSQTMGHDKMYWYQQDPGMELHLIHYSYGVNSTEKGDLSSESTVSRIRTEHFPLTLESARPSHTSQYLCASSASSGANVLTFGAGSRLTVL.

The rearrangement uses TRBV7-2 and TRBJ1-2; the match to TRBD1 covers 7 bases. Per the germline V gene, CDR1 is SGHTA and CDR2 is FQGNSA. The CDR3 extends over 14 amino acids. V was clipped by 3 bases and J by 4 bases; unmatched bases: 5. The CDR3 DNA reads TGTGCCAGCAGCTTCGAGACAGGGCCCTATGGCTACACCTTC. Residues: CASSFETGPYGYTF.

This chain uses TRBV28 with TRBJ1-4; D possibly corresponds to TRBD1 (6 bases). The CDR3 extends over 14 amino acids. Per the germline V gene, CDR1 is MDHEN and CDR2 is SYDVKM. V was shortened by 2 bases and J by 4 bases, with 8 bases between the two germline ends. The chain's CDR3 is CASSLGRGNEKLFF. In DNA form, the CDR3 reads TGTGCCAGCAGTTTAGGCAGGGGTAATGAAAAACTGTTTTTT.

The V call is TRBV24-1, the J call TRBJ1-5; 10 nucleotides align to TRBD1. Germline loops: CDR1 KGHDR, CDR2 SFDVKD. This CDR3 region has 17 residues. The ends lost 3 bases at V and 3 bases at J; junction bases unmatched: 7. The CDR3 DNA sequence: TGTGCCACCAGTGATGATACCGGGACAGGGGCCAATCAGCCCCAGCATTTT. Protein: CATSDDTGTGANQPQHF.